This T cell receptor beta chain came from a study of cytomegalovirus exposure and HLA in healthy donors (dated by TCRdb to the late 2010s). As for the study more broadly: According to an earlier analysis of several hundred of the donors, about 179 million T cells yielded 117 million unique TCR beta sequences and about 280 Gb of sequence data. An early release covering roughly 580 HLA-typed donors comprised about 300 gigabases of sequencing data and 85 million or so unique TCR sequences. Of the 398 genotyped donors, roughly 85% fell in the genetic ancestry cluster associated with self-reported Caucasian donors. The study aimed to test whether signatures of past pathogen exposure could be identified by cataloging public T cell receptors. The T cell repertoires of several hundred subjects were profiled by immunosequencing and related to cytomegalovirus serostatus. Along with the roughly 710-subject first cohort, a separate validation cohort of around 110 different subjects was used. High-throughput TCR immunosequencing, statistical association of individual TCRs with disease status, and machine learning were combined to predict cytomegalovirus infection status. A later analysis re-examined previously published TCR beta repertoires from more than 650 donors and added high-resolution HLA genotyping to investigate patterns of TCR occurrence. Rather than drawing on any new phenotypic data, the later analysis identified candidate immune exposures from TCR beta sequences and the way those sequences occurred across donors. In an earlier analysis of roughly 540 of the donors, high-throughput TCR beta sequencing was used to judge whether each TCR beta V gene segment behaved as functional or pseudogenic. Donor age, sex, ethnicity and CMV serostatus were compiled together with the repertoire data. In a later genetic analysis, genome-wide SNP genotypes for about 60% of the 666 donors were used, and that subset was treated as a discovery cohort. Every repertoire in the discovery cohort had been generated on one and the same sequencing platform. Class I and class II HLA loci were covered by the typing at four-digit resolution. The number of typed donors differed by locus: 629-630 for A, B, C, DRB1 and DQB1; approximately 520 for DQA1; roughly 600 for DPA1; and roughly 490 for DPB1. About five DR-DQ haplotypes were treated as single units for association and clustering because of strong linkage in the cohort. Across about 370 genotyped donors of the cohort, an average of approximately 240,000 unique TCR beta nucleotide sequences per donor were sequenced, and roughly 20% of those sequences were non-productive.

Libraries were built with the immunoSEQ multiplex PCR assay. The multiplex PCR relied on a mix of 60 forward primers for TCR Vbeta segments and 13 reverse primers for TCR Jbeta segments. The CDR3 region of rearranged TCR beta genes was amplified from genomic DNA with a multiplex PCR assay. The amplified TCR beta libraries were sequenced on the Illumina HiSeq System as 87-base-pair reads. In the authors' own workflow: In a later analysis, tens of millions of unique TCR beta chains were counted across the 650 to 700 repertoires, and around 10 million of these chains were shared by at least two donors. To remove PCR and sequencing errors, raw reads were error-corrected and collapsed into unique sequences using a nearest-neighbor algorithm that merged closely related sequences. CDR3 sequences were aligned to IMGT reference sequences to assign V, D and J gene segments. For a sequence to be retained, at least a six-nucleotide match to both a V gene segment and a J gene segment was required. A rearrangement counted as productive if the CDR3 had no stop codons and remained in frame with V and J, and every other rearrangement counted as non-productive. CDR3 was defined by IMGT convention, running from the second conserved V-encoded cysteine to the conserved J-encoded phenylalanine. Sequences without an unambiguous match to a single V gene segment were excluded from the earlier analysis of several hundred of the donors. An earlier analysis of several hundred of the donors called V segments functional above 56.7% productive rearrangements and segregating when the between-donor standard deviation exceeded 5%. A statistical classification framework was developed to diagnose cytomegalovirus status using the catalog of TCR beta chain sequences. A later analysis assigned V and J genes by comparing TCR nucleotide sequences with IMGT/GENE-DB human TR gene sequences. In a later analysis, CDR3 sequences and most-parsimonious VDJ recombination scenarios were assigned using the TCRdist pipeline. A later analysis defined each TCR beta chain by its CDR3 amino acid sequence plus V-gene family, and excluded reads lacking a unique V-gene family. To address suspected cross-contamination and a sequencing artifact, a later analysis removed 550 to 750 highly shared, low-generation-probability nucleotide sequences. A later analysis calculated a clonal expansion index for each public chain from normalized within-repertoire ranks of inferred template counts. Generation probabilities in a later analysis came from a VDJ recombination model fitted to out-of-frame rearrangements, and those results were checked against IGoR. In a later analysis, hypergeometric tests were used to score TCR-TCR, TCR-HLA and TCR-CMV co-occurrence, with a repertoire-size bias correction applied to TCR pairs. In a later analysis, false discovery rates were estimated by permuting HLA or CMV assignments 20 times. In a later analysis, co-occurring TCRs were grouped using DBSCAN, and TCRdist sequence similarity was added for clustering within HLA-allele-positive subsets. Repertoires with fewer than 30,000 or more than 120,000 public chains, plus five repertoires with anomalous nucleotide sharing, were excluded from co-occurrence clustering. TCRdb stores this immuneACCESS table with in-frame sequences only. Part of the clones is absent; in the studies checked, under half of the shortfall reflects unresolved V genes, and no reason is known for the rest. D and trimming were read from the DNA, whereas the V and J calls and clone size are those reported in that table. This sample gives 110,000 to 150,000 clones in total; 84% of them show up just once. About 2.5% of the sample comes from the top ten.

In the case of this clone: Its antigen remains undetermined. Nothing much larger sits one base from this clone, and base qualities are not available.

Broader findings and caveats from the paper: The presence/absence analyses assumed that sequencing depth was roughly uniform across donors, and that assumption may not be true. Broadly in line with IMGT annotations, most TCR beta V segments showed up in productive rearrangements about 87% or about 30% of the time in an earlier analysis of approximately 640 of the donors. Most TCR sequences were observed very rarely across donors, whereas some public TCRs were present in many individuals. A later analysis found that TCR association rates varied across HLA loci, with DRB1 alleles showing the most associated TCRs and HLA-C alleles the fewest. Roughly 17 rarely observed V segments, including chromosome 9 orphons, were excluded from the earlier analysis of approximately 600 of the donors because counts were too low. The sequencing pipeline was judged likely to have produced a cluster of highly shared sequence variants as a technical artifact. A later genetic analysis reported fewer N-insertions in productive TCRs among donors in an Asian-associated ancestry cluster than the roughly 690-donor mean. Several of the top co-occurrence clusters appeared to be linked to parvovirus B19, influenza, CMV and Epstein-Barr virus, according to a later analysis. A further reported finding was that TCR beta sequences accurately predicted the HLA-A and HLA-B alleles for most subjects in the first cohort. The authors suggested that the approach could potentially be generalized to other disease states and immunological phenotypes. Because some donors lacked HLA typing at each locus, the association tests relied only on the typed subset. Assigning TCR associations to individual alleles was difficult when HLA alleles, especially DR and DQ, strongly co-occurred. In a later analysis, HLA-associated TCR beta chains showed more clonal expansion and lower generation probabilities than non-associated chains that were equally common. In the study, approximately 160 TCR beta chains were listed as associated with cytomegalovirus. For the cohort, immune exposure information was limited to CMV serostatus. The 87-base-pair reads could not distinguish some IMGT-functional V segments, including TRBV6-2 and TRBV6-3, so those segments were excluded. Most CMV-associated TCR beta chains appeared to be HLA-restricted in a later analysis, and the HLA associations seemed to be driven largely by CMV exposure. In both the original and validation cohorts, the classifier was reported to diagnose cytomegalovirus status with high specificity and sensitivity. In a later analysis, some 18,000 TCR beta sequences were associated with specific HLA alleles at a false discovery rate of 0.05. Only TCR beta chains were sequenced in this cohort, and the absence of alpha or paired-chain data limited detectable features. A few of the identified cytomegalovirus-associated TCR beta chains were confirmed in vitro to be specific for cytomegalovirus antigens. Linkage disequilibrium might explain the correlated functional status among segregating V segments, but an unknown experimental factor could not be excluded. A later genetic analysis associated a missense DCLRE1C variant with V-gene and J-gene trimming of TCR beta chains, and an independent cohort replicated the association.

The cohort comprised some 700 healthy bone marrow donors. At the time of sampling, all cohort members were nominally healthy, though unrecorded immune exposures were likely present. The donor was CMV seronegative and belonged to the group of 352 seronegative cohort members. A peripheral blood sample was collected from each donor, and TCR beta sequencing was performed on peripheral blood mononuclear cells. The Qiagen DNeasy Blood Extraction Kit was used to extract genomic DNA from the blood cell samples. From its cysteine to its phenylalanine, the CDR3 spans 19 amino acids. The DNA shown is the 57-base CDR3, in frame from base 1. Based on the germline V gene, the CDR1 and CDR2 sequences are SGHVS and FNYEAQ. At the junction V is shortened by 1 base and J by 4 bases; bases outside the gene matches: 12.

The clonotype comes from a boy between 2 and 10 years old in good health and CMV-seronegative. The specimen was PBMCs. Recombination joined TRBV7-6 with TRBJ2-5; a stretch of 13 junction bases matches TRBD2. DNA sequence: TGTGCCAGCAGCTTAGTGGTAGGACTAGCGGGAGTAGGACCAGAGACCCAGTACTTC. This yields the protein CASSLVVGLAGVGPETQYF.